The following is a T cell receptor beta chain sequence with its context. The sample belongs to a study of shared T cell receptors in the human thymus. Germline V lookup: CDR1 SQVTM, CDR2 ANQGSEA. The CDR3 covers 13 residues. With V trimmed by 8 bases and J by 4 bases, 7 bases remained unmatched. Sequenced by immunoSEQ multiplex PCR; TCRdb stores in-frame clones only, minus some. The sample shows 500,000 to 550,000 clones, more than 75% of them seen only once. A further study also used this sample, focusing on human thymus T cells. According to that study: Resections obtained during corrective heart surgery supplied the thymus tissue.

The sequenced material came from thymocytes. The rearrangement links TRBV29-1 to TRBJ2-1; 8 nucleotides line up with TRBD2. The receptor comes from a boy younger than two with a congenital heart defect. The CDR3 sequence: CSSRGERYNEQFF. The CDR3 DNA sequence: TGCAGCTCGCGGGGGGAGCGATACAATGAGCAGTTCTTC.